This T cell receptor beta chain appears in the sequencing data of a study of CD8 T cells in ankylosing spondylitis. This clonotype was seen at least ten times. Its antigen is not known. With V trimmed by 0 bases and J by 14 bases, 5 bases remained unmatched. The CDR3 has 12 residues. The germline gives CDR1 DFQATT, CDR2 SNEGSKA (reference sequence). Making use of molecular barcodes, quantitative 5'-RACE generated TCR beta libraries. From the 5' RACE reads, TCRdb called clonotypes with MiXCR, one entry per CDR3 protein. The sample lists some 130,000 distinct CDR3 sequences, approximately 7.4% seen once, with roughly 12% in the top ten. General study points: Past research had described some motif variants in reactive arthritis synovial fluid and blood.

This TCR was recovered from a female donor with ankylosing spondylitis or in good health (not recorded which). Sequenced material: blood, either unsorted or a sorted T cell fraction (not recorded which). This chain connects TRBV20-1 to TRBJ2-1, with 9 bases that match TRBD2. CDR3: CSARESGGREFF. The CDR3 DNA reads TGCAGTGCTAGAGAAAGCGGGGGGAGGGAGTTCTTC.